Listed below are T cell receptor beta chains from one sample, sequenced in a study of CD8 T cells in Susac syndrome. From the immunoSEQ multiplex PCR reads, TCRdb called clonotypes with MiXCR, one entry per CDR3 protein. This sample has 150,000 to 200,000 distinct CDR3 sequences; 85% to 95% occur once, and the top ten carry 0.1%. Sample: CD4+ T cells from PBMCs. Receptor source: a human donor in good health. CDR3s include the opening cysteine and the closing phenylalanine or tryptophan. Fields, in order: D gene, J gene, V gene, clone size, CDR3 protein, CDR3 DNA. D genes are given only for firm matches. Clone sizes are given selectively: once, few, many, or a class where the clone is expanded.

TRBD1	TRBJ2-2	TRBV7-9	.	CASSSGQGATGELFF	TGTGCCAGCAGCTCGGGACAGGGTGCCACCGGGGAGCTGTTTTTT
.	TRBJ2-5	TRBV14	many	CASSQGGETQYF	TGTGCCAGCAGCCAAGGGGGGGAGACCCAGTACTTC
.	TRBJ1-4	TRBV12-3/TRBV12-4	.	CASSPRGRNEKLFF	TGTGCCAGCAGCCCCCGGGGTCGAAATGAAAAACTGTTTTTT
.	TRBJ2-5	TRBV7-9	.	CASSLSAAQETQYF	TGTGCCAGCAGCTTATCGGCCGCTCAAGAGACCCAGTACTTC
.	TRBJ1-4	TRBV12-3/TRBV12-4	.	CASSFGTGNEKLFF	TGTGCCAGCAGTTTCGGGACGGGGAATGAAAAACTGTTTTTT
TRBD1	TRBJ1-4	TRBV19	.	CASSSPGTGDGEKLFF	TGTGCCAGTAGCAGTCCCGGGACAGGGGACGGTGAAAAACTGTTTTTT
.	TRBJ2-7	TRBV18	once	CASSPPGGLKGEQYF	TGTGCCAGCTCACCACCGGGGGGGCTTAAAGGGGAGCAGTACTTC
TRBD1	TRBJ2-2	TRBV5-1	.	CASSLLRGLGTGELFF	TGCGCCAGCAGCCTCCTCAGGGGGCTCGGGACCGGGGAGCTGTTTTTT
TRBD1	TRBJ1-6	TRBV3-1	.	CASSRFPGQGNSPPHF	TGTGCCAGCAGCCGATTTCCGGGACAGGGAAATTCACCCCCCCACTTT
.	TRBJ1-2	TRBV29-1	.	CSVEGVGQVYGYTF	TGCAGCGTTGAAGGGGTTGGACAAGTCTATGGCTACACCTTC
.	TRBJ1-1	TRBV7-2	.	CASSPDRRNTEAFF	TGTGCCAGCAGTCCGGACAGACGGAACACTGAAGCTTTCTTT
TRBD1	TRBJ2-3	TRBV12-3/TRBV12-4	.	CASSRVTGVAKDTQYF	TGTGCCAGCAGTCGCGTAACAGGGGTAGCAAAAGATACGCAGTATTTT
.	TRBJ1-1	TRBV30	.	CAWSQGFVEAFF	TGTGCCTGGAGTCAAGGCTTCGTTGAAGCTTTCTTT
.	TRBJ2-5	TRBV6-1	.	CASNQGQLKGETQYF	TGTGCCAGCAACCAAGGACAGCTAAAGGGAGAGACCCAGTACTTC
.	TRBJ1-2	TRBV3-1	few	CASSLADNYGYTF	TGTGCCAGCAGCCTAGCCGACAACTATGGCTACACCTTC
.	TRBJ1-5	TRBV5-6	.	CASSLRGRQPQHF	TGTGCCAGCAGCTTACGAGGGAGGCAGCCCCAGCATTTT
.	TRBJ1-2	TRBV9	.	CASRRNPPNYGYTF	TGTGCCAGCAGGAGGAACCCCCCCAACTATGGCTACACCTTC
.	TRBJ1-5	TRBV14	few	CASSLPGRNQPQHF	TGTGCCAGCAGTTTGCCAGGGCGCAATCAGCCCCAGCATTTT
.	TRBJ2-5	TRBV4-2	.	CASSQADRSQTQYF	TGTGCCAGCAGCCAGGCCGACAGGTCCCAGACCCAGTACTTC
TRBD1	TRBJ1-2	TRBV27	.	CASSPRDSLDGYTF	TGTGCCAGCAGCCCGCGGGACAGCTTAGATGGCTACACCTTC
TRBD1	TRBJ2-5	TRBV7-9	.	CASSLEGQMYQETQYF	TGTGCCAGCAGCCTAGAGGGACAGATGTACCAAGAGACCCAGTACTTC
.	TRBJ2-2	TRBV10-3	.	CAISRVNTGELFF	TGTGCCATCAGTCGGGTGAACACCGGGGAGCTGTTTTTT
.	TRBJ2-2	TRBV11-2	.	CASSLAPFTGELFF	TGTGCCAGCAGCTTAGCCCCTTTTACCGGGGAGCTGTTTTTT
.	TRBJ2-1	TRBV12-5	.	CASGLGTSINEQFF	TGTGCTAGTGGTTTGGGAACTAGCATCAATGAGCAGTTCTTC
.	TRBJ1-5	TRBV12-3/TRBV12-4	.	CASSFGGDDQPQHF	TGTGCCAGCAGTTTTGGGGGGGACGATCAGCCCCAGCATTTT
.	TRBJ2-5	TRBV11-2	once	CASSLKGARDVTQYF	TGTGCCAGCAGCCTTAAAGGGGCTAGGGATGTGACCCAGTACTTC
TRBD1	TRBJ1-3	TRBV23-1	.	CASSQTTGAPGNTIYF	TGCGCCAGCAGTCAGACGACAGGGGCACCGGGAAACACCATATATTTT
TRBD2	TRBJ2-1	TRBV28	.	CASSLGGLAGDEQFF	TGTGCCAGCAGTTTGGGCGGACTAGCGGGAGATGAGCAGTTCTTC
.	TRBJ2-7	TRBV4-1	.	CASSLVWTVSDEQYF	TGCGCCAGCAGCCTCGTTTGGACAGTGAGCGACGAGCAGTACTTC
TRBD2	TRBJ2-3	TRBV9	.	CASSPRLAGGSTDTQYF	TGTGCCAGCAGCCCCCGCCTAGCGGGGGGGAGCACAGATACGCAGTATTTT
TRBD1	TRBJ1-6	TRBV12-3/TRBV12-4	.	CASSVRTGDSPLHF	TGTGCCAGCAGTGTCCGGACAGGGGATTCACCCCTCCACTTT
.	TRBJ2-5	TRBV6-1	.	CASSELRGETQYF	TGTGCCAGCAGTGAACTCAGGGGAGAGACCCAGTACTTC
.	TRBJ2-5	TRBV19	.	CASSGGRGETQYF	TGTGCCAGTAGCGGGGGGCGAGGAGAGACCCAGTACTTC
.	TRBJ1-1	TRBV7-2	.	CASSTRAPMNTEAFF	TGTGCCAGCAGCACCCGGGCCCCCATGAACACTGAAGCTTTCTTT
.	TRBJ2-7	TRBV19	.	CASSTGRAYEQYF	TGTGCCAGTAGTACCGGACGAGCCTACGAGCAGTACTTC
.	TRBJ2-5	TRBV29-1	.	CSAEAQGRETQYF	TGCAGCGCCGAAGCCCAGGGGAGAGAGACCCAGTACTTC
TRBD1	TRBJ1-1	TRBV28	.	CASLERGLTEAFF	TGTGCCAGCCTAGAGAGGGGGCTGACTGAAGCTTTCTTT
TRBD2	TRBJ2-3	TRBV29-1	.	CSVEIRLAIDTQYF	TGCAGCGTTGAAATTCGACTAGCGATAGATACGCAGTATTTT
TRBD1	TRBJ1-4	TRBV19	.	CASRIRQGGEKLFF	TGTGCCAGTAGGATCCGACAGGGAGGCGAAAAACTGTTTTTT
TRBD1	TRBJ2-7	TRBV29-1	.	CSVDLGQGYEQYF	TGCAGCGTTGATCTGGGACAGGGCTACGAGCAGTACTTC
TRBD1	TRBJ2-7	TRBV5-1	.	CASSLWTGGSYEQYF	TGCGCCAGCAGCCTCTGGACAGGGGGATCCTACGAGCAGTACTTC
.	TRBJ2-3	TRBV14	few	CASSQDPGSTDTQYF	TGTGCCAGCAGCCAAGATCCAGGGAGCACAGATACGCAGTATTTT
TRBD1	TRBJ1-2	TRBV25-1	few	CASSLGQGAYGYTF	TGTGCCAGCAGTTTAGGACAGGGGGCTTATGGCTACACCTTC
.	TRBJ2-5	TRBV7-2	.	CASSLVAILGETQYF	TGTGCCAGCAGCTTAGTCGCGATCCTTGGCGAGACCCAGTACTTC
.	TRBJ2-7	TRBV13	few	CASSPIQVSYEQYF	TGTGCCAGCAGCCCGATACAGGTCTCCTACGAGCAGTACTTC
.	TRBJ2-6	TRBV6-2/TRBV6-3	once	CASTPGGAGANVLTF	TGTGCCAGCACTCCGGGCGGCGCTGGGGCCAACGTCCTGACTTTC
TRBD1	TRBJ2-2	TRBV28	.	CASTLDRVLSTGELFF	TGTGCCAGCACCCTGGACAGGGTTCTGTCCACCGGGGAGCTGTTTTTT
.	TRBJ1-1	TRBV5-1	.	CASTLLGPTNTEAFF	TGCGCCAGCACCCTGCTGGGACCCACGAACACTGAAGCTTTCTTT
.	TRBJ2-5	TRBV20-1	.	CSARDLRRGQQETQYF	TGCAGTGCTAGAGACCTCCGCAGGGGCCAGCAAGAGACCCAGTACTTC
TRBD2	TRBJ2-3	TRBV5-1	once	CASRLLAGGQTAQYF	TGCGCCAGCAGACTCCTAGCGGGGGGACAGACGGCGCAGTATTTT